A single sample gave rise to the 22 T cell receptor beta chains below, sequenced in a study of T cells in Graves' hyperthyroidism and ophthalmopathy. Amplification yielded TCR beta CDR3 regions, with RNA transcripts as the source. An initial round of RT-PCR targeting the TCR CDR3 relied on the HTBI primer set. In TCRdb, the multiplex PCR reads were re-called with MiXCR into one record per CDR3 protein. This table holds 400,000 to 550,000 distinct CDR3 sequences, approximately 15% found once. Material for sequencing was blood. These TCRs come from a woman between 18 and 29 years old with Graves' hyperthyroidism.

This clonotype came up many times. The chain uses TRBV27 and TRBJ2-1; perhaps TRBD2 as D (6 bases). The CDR3 has 14 amino acids. The V gene lost 0 bases and the J gene lost 5 bases, with 8 bases spanning the gap. CDR1 and CDR2 from the germline V gene are MNHEY and SMNVEV (reference sequence). Here the CDR3 reads CASSLSGLNNEQFF. The DNA of the CDR3 is TGTGCCAGCAGTTTATCGGGACTGAACAATGAGCAGTTCTTC.

This clonotype was observed many times. V gene TRBV24-1 combines with J gene TRBJ2-1; D unclear. This CDR3 comprises 12 residues. V was shortened by 6 bases and J by 12 bases, with 14 bases between the two germline ends. Germline CDR1 and CDR2: KGHDR and SFDVKD. The CDR3 DNA is TGTGCCACCAGTACCTCAGACTCGGGGCAGTTCTTC. Residues: CATSTSDSGQFF.

The J gene is TRBJ1-2, the V gene TRBV27, with TRBD1 as a possible D gene (6 bases). Trimming cost V 1 base and J 6 bases, with 12 bases left between them. CDR1 and CDR2 (germline): MNHEY, SMNVEV (reference sequence). The CDR3 has 14 residues. The CDR3 DNA sequence: TGTGCCAGCAGTTTATTTCAGGGGCGGGATGGCTACACCTTC. Its translation is CASSLFQGRDGYTF.

V is TRBV7-2 and J is TRBJ1-5, with D perhaps matching TRBD1 (6 bases). V was trimmed by 4 bases and J by 0 bases, leaving 13 bases between them. Per germline, CDR1 SGHTA and CDR2 FQGNSA. This CDR3 is built from 16 residues. CDR3 nucleotides: TGTGCCAGCAGCTCCAGAGGACAGTATAGCAATCAGCCCCAGCATTTT. Translating gives CASSSRGQYSNQPQHF.

This clonotype was seen ten or more times. V gene TRBV27 combines with J gene TRBJ1-5; D unclear. V gave up 1 base and J gave up 1 base, with 17 bases separating them. CDR1 and CDR2 (germline): MNHEY, SMNVEV (reference sequence). CDR3 size: 18 residues. CDR3 nucleotides: TGTGCCAGCAGTTTATTTGGGGATACCCGAGCGAGCAATCAGCCCCAGCATTTT. Its translation: CASSLFGDTRASNQPQHF.

This rearrangement joins TRBV10-3 to TRBJ2-1; no reliable D call. There are 11 residues in the CDR3. Per germline, CDR1 ENHRY and CDR2 SYGVKD. V dropped 10 bases and J dropped 6 bases, with 10 bases sitting between them. The CDR3: CATKLSNEQFF. The CDR3 nucleotides read TGTGCCACCAAACTTAGCAATGAGCAGTTCTTC.

This clonotype was found a few times. Since the CDR3 does not end with the conserved phenylalanine or tryptophan, this likely comes from a read error. The V and J genes are TRBV12-3 or TRBV12-4 and TRBJ2-2; maybe TRBD2 (5 bases). The CDR3 sequence is 15 residues long. The ends were cut back, 3 bases at V and 5 bases at J, with 13 bases in the middle. The CDR3 sequence is CASSLRDVRTGELFL. For the CDR3, the DNA is TGTGCCAGCAGTTTGAGGGATGTAAGAACCGGGGAGCTGTTTCTT.

Turning to this clonotype: A single base separates this from a much larger clone, so it may be a read error. The chain combines TRBV5-6 with TRBJ2-2, with a weak D call TRBD1 (5 bases). This CDR3 has 15 amino acids. Trimming pared 4 bases from V and 3 bases from J, leaving 13 bases between. The germline V gene encodes CDR1 SGHDT and CDR2 YYEEEE. The CDR3 sequence: CASSPNRLDTGELFF. The DNA for the CDR3 is TGTGCCAGCAGCCCCAACAGGCTCGACACCGGGGAGCTGTTTTTT.

This clonotype has just a few counts. V and J are TRBV7-9 and TRBJ2-1; TRBD2 matches 9 bases. Germline CDR1 SEHNR, CDR2 FQNEAQ (reference sequence). The CDR3 is 17 amino acids. V lost 5 bases, J lost 0 bases, and 8 bases stayed unmatched. CDR3 coding DNA: TGTGCCAGCAGCCCAAGACTAGCGGTCGGCTCCTACAATGAGCAGTTCTTC. Encoded protein: CASSPRLAVGSYNEQFF.

This clonotype was detected a few times. The genes are TRBV20-1 and TRBJ2-3; weak D call: TRBD2 (7 bases). CDR1 and CDR2 (germline): DFQATT, SNEGSKA (reference sequence). This CDR3 is 13 amino acids long. V lost 3 bases, J lost 2 bases, and 9 bases lay in between. DNA of the CDR3: TGCAGTGCTAGGGGGGGGGCCACAGATACGCAGTATTTT. It is translated as CSARGGATDTQYF.

Concerning this clonotype: This sequence may be a read error, since a much larger clone differs from it by one base. The V and J genes are TRBV27 and TRBJ1-1, with D unresolved. This CDR3 region has 15 residues. Germline V gene data show CDR1 as MNHEY and CDR2 as SMNVEV (reference sequence). Trimming removed 5 bases at V and 1 base at J, with 14 bases between. The CDR3 reads CASSQSNRGNTEAFF. CDR3 DNA sequence: TGTGCCAGCAGTCAAAGCAACAGAGGGAACACTGAAGCTTTCTTT.

The J gene is TRBJ2-3, the V gene TRBV15, with TRBD1 identical over 9 bases. Trimming removed 1 base from V and 3 bases from J; junction bases left unmatched: 5. The CDR3 runs 16 residues. Per germline, CDR1 LNHNV and CDR2 YYDKDF (reference sequence). CDR3 amino acids: CATSRAPGQGTDTQYF. CDR3 nucleotide sequence: TGTGCCACCAGCAGAGCTCCGGGACAGGGAACAGATACGCAGTATTTT.

Ten or more counts support this clonotype. The CDR3 loop is CASSQLPSYEQYF. DNA for the CDR3: TGTGCCAGCAGCCAACTACCCTCCTACGAGCAGTACTTC. This chain uses TRBV3-1 with TRBJ2-7; D not resolved. V lost 2 bases and J lost 0, with 5 bases in between. Germline loops: CDR1 LGHDT, CDR2 YNNKEL (reference sequence). The CDR3 has 13 amino acids.

This clonotype was seen at least ten times. The gene calls are TRBV15 and TRBJ2-3, with TRBD2 matching over 7 bases. V lost 0 bases to trimming and J lost 3 bases; unmatched junction nucleotides: 9. The V gene's germline CDR1 is LNHNV and CDR2 YYDKDF (reference sequence). This CDR3 is 17 amino acids long. In nucleotides, the CDR3 is TGTGCCACCAGCAGAGATGGGCCTCTGGGGGGGACAGATACGCAGTATTTT. Translation gives CATSRDGPLGGTDTQYF.

This clonotype has at least ten counts. The gene calls are TRBV2 and TRBJ2-5, with D perhaps being TRBD1 or TRBD2 (5 bases each). The CDR3 sequence is 14 residues long. Germline loops: CDR1 SNHLY, CDR2 FYNNEI. The germline V and J ends were trimmed by 6 bases and 6 bases, with 17 bases remaining between them. DNA of the CDR3: TGTGCCAGCAGCGAGCTCTTGGGGGAACAGACCCAGTACTTC. It translates to CASSELLGEQTQYF.

The chain carries TRBV5-1 and TRBJ1-5; tentative D call: TRBD1 (5 bases). This CDR3 spans 13 amino acids. In germline, CDR1 is SGHRS, CDR2 YFSETQ. The V gene lost 5 bases and the J gene lost 4 bases, with 10 bases spanning the gap. The CDR3 DNA follows: TGCGCCAGCAGGGCCGAGGGGAATCAGCCCCAGCATTTT. Protein product: CASRAEGNQPQHF.

This clonotype came up a few times. V and J are TRBV9 and TRBJ1-4; D possibly corresponds to TRBD1 (5 bases). Deletions cut 0 bases from V and 8 bases from J, with 8 bases between. The CDR3 has 13 amino acids. CDR1 and CDR2 from the germline V gene are SGDLS and YYNGEE. CDR3 sequence (DNA): TGTGCCAGCAGCGTAGGGGGGGAGGAAAAACTGTTTTTT. This sequence encodes CASSVGGEEKLFF.

The table lists this clonotype with many counts. This chain connects TRBV20-1 to TRBJ1-2; no definite D call. CDR1 and CDR2 (germline): DFQATT, SNEGSKA (reference sequence). The CDR3 extends over 12 amino acids. The V and J ends lost 6 bases and 4 bases respectively, with 12 bases between them. The CDR3 DNA reads TGCAGTGCAATCGACGAGGCCTATGGCTACACCTTC. Its protein product is CSAIDEAYGYTF.

This clonotype has more than one count but fewer than ten. The chain has TRBV6-1 and TRBJ2-5; 16 bases are shared with TRBD2. CDR3 size: 18 residues. Germline V gene data show CDR1 as MNHNS and CDR2 as SASEGT. Germline trimming cut 6 bases from V and 4 bases from J; bases unmatched to any gene: 11. The DNA of the CDR3 is TGTGCCAGCAGAACCCCCGGGACTAGCGGGAGGGCAGGAGAGACCCAGTACTTC. Residues: CASRTPGTSGRAGETQYF.

In regard to this clonotype: Since a much larger clone is just one base distant, this may be a read error. This chain connects TRBV11-3 to TRBJ2-3; TRBD2 aligns across 10 bases. The CDR3 contains 16 residues. CDR1 SGHNT and CDR2 YENEEA come from the germline V gene. Trimming cost V 3 bases and J 6 bases; bases outside gene matches: 9. CDR3 sequence: CASSLSSGRDRDTQYF. CDR3 DNA sequence: TGTGCCAGCAGCTTGTCTAGCGGGAGAGACCGGGATACGCAGTATTTT.

This clonotype was seen only a few times. The rearrangement links TRBV20-1 to TRBJ2-6; tentative D call: TRBD1 (6 bases). V was clipped by 6 bases and J by 12 bases, with 15 bases between them. This CDR3 spans 12 amino acids. Germline assignment: CDR1 DFQATT and CDR2 SNEGSKA (reference sequence). The CDR3 DNA reads TGCAGTGCCAACCCAGGGGCCGGCGTCCTGACTTTC. It is translated as CSANPGAGVLTF.

This clonotype was found many times. CDR3 nucleotides: TGTGCCAGCAGCCGGGGGGGCCTAGTTACCCATCATGAGCAGTTCTTC. It specifies CASSRGGLVTHHEQFF. The chain combines TRBV3-1 with TRBJ2-1, with TRBD2 as a possible D gene (7 bases). V lost 4 bases and J lost 8, with 21 bases in between. Germline V gives CDR1 LGHDT, CDR2 YNNKEL (reference sequence). This CDR3 has 16 amino acids.